This T cell receptor (beta chain) was observed in a study of blood T cells in healthy people across ages. This clonotype appeared a single time. Through a sample-barcoded 5' primer and a J-beta primer mix, a second PCR was run for roughly 7 to 11 cycles. TCRdb re-derived calls from the 5' RACE reads in MiXCR, one entry per CDR3 protein. The profile covers about 760,000 distinct CDR3 sequences, with 20% to 25% appearing a single time and 9.4% taken by the ten largest. The germline V and J ends were trimmed by 0 bases and 2 bases, with 17 bases remaining between them. In germline, CDR1 is LGHNT, CDR2 FRNRAP. The CDR3 is 17 amino acids. These data were likewise used in another study, on T cells of mothers and their children. That paper states: Samples came from a few healthy Caucasian mothers and their six children.

This chain links TRBV12-5 with TRBJ2-7, with a possible D match to TRBD1 (5 bases). The sample consisted of blood. The TCR comes from a boy younger than 18 in good health. CDR3 sequence: CASGLVLEITGAYEQYF. The CDR3 DNA follows: TGTGCTAGTGGTTTGGTCCTTGAGATAACAGGAGCCTACGAGCAGTACTTC.